The 14 T cell receptor beta chains listed next were all sequenced from one sample in a study of metastatic and nonmetastatic thyroid tumors. Every patient was untreated before thyroid surgery. TCRdb reprocessed the PCR reads via MiXCR. The table lists about 93,000 clones, roughly 8.6% of them singletons. Sequencing used blood. The receptors here all came from a female donor with papillary thyroid cancer or a benign thyroid nodule (not recorded which). Some clones in this sample may be carry-over from other donors' samples.

This clone was counted a few times. A much bigger clone sits one base away, suggesting this may be a read error. The sample has other DNA sequences that encode this CDR3 too. This chain connects TRBV11-2 to TRBJ2-7; 9 bases line up with TRBD1. Germline CDR1 SGHAT, CDR2 FQNNGV. There are 14 residues in the CDR3. V was clipped by 5 bases and J by 3 bases; unmatched bases: 5. This CDR3 reads CASSLGTGIYEQYF. In nucleotides, the CDR3 is TGTGCCAGCAGCCTCGGGACAGGGATCTACGAGCAGTACTTC.

This clone has at least ten counts. This chain links TRBV19 with TRBJ1-5; the D is unclear. Germline V lookup: CDR1 LNHDA, CDR2 SQIVND (reference sequence). The CDR3 consists of 15 residues. The V end was cut by 3 bases, the J end by 0 bases, with 9 bases between. CDR3 amino acids: CASSMRTSSNQPQHF. The CDR3 nucleotides read TGTGCCAGTAGTATGCGAACGAGTAGCAATCAGCCCCAGCATTTT.

This clone was detected ten times or more. The rearrangement uses TRBV6-1 and TRBJ2-3; no definite D call. CDR1 is MNHNS, CDR2 SASEGT, per germline. This CDR3 comprises 16 residues. Trimming removed 5 bases from V and 3 bases from J, with 18 bases in between. The CDR3 DNA reads as TGTGCCAGCAGTTCTTATCGGGCTCTCAGGACAGATACGCAGTATTTT. Translated, it gives CASSSYRALRTDTQYF.

The table lists this clone with many counts. The rearrangement joins TRBV5-1 to TRBJ2-3; D possibly corresponds to TRBD1 (6 bases). The CDR3 length is 14 residues. CDR1 SGHRS and CDR2 YFSETQ come from the germline V gene. V dropped 1 base and J dropped 2 bases, with 8 bases sitting between them. Here the CDR3 DNA reads TGCGCCAGCAGCTTGCAGGGGCCCACAGATACGCAGTATTTT. It specifies CASSLQGPTDTQYF.

This clone was counted a few times. The chain has TRBV3-1 and TRBJ1-5; TRBD1 matches 9 bases. V lost 3 bases, J lost 5 bases, and 5 bases stayed unmatched. Germline values: CDR1 LGHDT, CDR2 YNNKEL (reference sequence). This CDR3 has 15 residues. CDR3 coding DNA: TGTGCCAGCAGCCAGGGAACAGGGGGCGATCAGCCCCAGCATTTT. It codes for CASSQGTGGDQPQHF.

This clone was detected ten times or more. J is TRBJ1-5 and V is TRBV19; 9 bases match TRBD1. The CDR3 sequence is 15 residues long. The V gene's germline CDR1 is LNHDA and CDR2 SQIVND (reference sequence). Germline trimming cut 1 base from V and 8 bases from J; bases unmatched to any gene: 6. As DNA, the CDR3 is TGTGCCAGTAGTATAGGAGGGACAGGGAGAGAGCCCCAGCATTTT. As protein: CASSIGGTGREPQHF. The full variable domain, rest sourced from reference TRBV19 and TRBJ1-5, is DGGITQSPKYLFRKEGQNVTLSCEQNLNHDAMYWYRQDPGQGLRLIYYSQIVNDFQKGDIAEGYSVSREKKESFPLTVTSAQKNPTAFYLCASSIGGTGREPQHFGDGTRLSIL.

This clone appeared many times. The chain carries TRBV18 and TRBJ1-2, with D perhaps TRBD1 (5 bases). V was trimmed by 6 bases and J by 4 bases, leaving 18 bases between them. This CDR3 is built from 15 residues. Germline V lookup: CDR1 KGHSH, CDR2 LQKENI. As DNA, the CDR3 is TGTGCCAGCTCCTCAACACGGGGCGAAACCTATGGCTACACCTTC. Residues: CASSSTRGETYGYTF.

This clone occurred many times. The genes are TRBV2 and TRBJ2-3; D remains ambiguous. The V and J ends lost 7 bases and 4 bases respectively, with 12 bases between them. The CDR3 contains 13 residues. The germline CDR1 and CDR2 sequences are SNHLY and FYNNEI. DNA for the CDR3: TGTGCCAGCACAAGGGATTCGGCAGATACGCAGTATTTT. It specifies CASTRDSADTQYF.

This clone was counted ten times or more. Other DNA variants within this sample encode the same CDR3. The chain carries TRBV18 and TRBJ2-6; D call uncertain. This CDR3 has 17 amino acids. V dropped 1 base and J dropped 0 bases, with 10 bases sitting between them. Germline lookup yields CDR1 KGHSH and CDR2 LQKENI. CDR3 sequence (DNA): TGTGCCAGCTCACCACGATCGCTCAGCTCTGGGGCCAACGTCCTGACTTTC. This encodes CASSPRSLSSGANVLTF.

This sequence joins TRBV7-2 and TRBJ1-2; the D is unclear. From germline, CDR1 is SGHTA and CDR2 FQGNSA. Trimming pared 5 bases from V and 4 bases from J, leaving 17 bases between. The CDR3 length is 15 residues. CDR3 in DNA: TGTGCCAGCAGCCGCCGGACGGAGCCGATCTATGGCTACACCTTC. Translation: CASSRRTEPIYGYTF.

This clone was seen at least ten times. The rearrangement uses TRBV19 and TRBJ1-5; D ambiguous. The ends were cut back, 5 bases at V and 3 bases at J, with 8 bases in the middle. Germline V gives CDR1 LNHDA, CDR2 SQIVND (reference sequence). The CDR3 totals 13 residues. This CDR3 is CASSPGNNQPQHF. CDR3 DNA sequence: TGTGCCAGTAGTCCGGGTAACAATCAGCCCCAGCATTTT.

This clone was found many times. The CDR3 DNA reads as TGTGCCAGCAGTGGACAGTTCGGACACTTCGAGCAGTACTTC. This gives the protein CASSGQFGHFEQYF. The J gene is TRBJ2-7, the V gene TRBV2, with D perhaps matching TRBD1 (5 bases). Trimming shortened V by 4 bases and J by 6 bases, and 16 bases separated the two germline ends. This CDR3 is built from 14 residues. CDR1 and CDR2 from the germline V gene are SNHLY and FYNNEI.

A word on this clone: One end of the junction does not line up with germline, which may come from a read error. The chain links TRBV24-1 to TRBJ2-2; TRBD1 matches at 8 bases. Per germline, CDR1 KGHDR and CDR2 SFDVKD. The CDR3 is 17 amino acids. The CDR3 reads CATSDSTRTGMSGELFF. The CDR3 DNA follows: TGTGCCACAAGTGATTCCACTAGGACAGGGATGTCCGGGGAGCTGTTTTTT.

This clone has ten or more counts. The chain uses TRBV4-1 and TRBJ2-7, with 9 bases fitting TRBD1. Germline V gene sequence: CDR1 MGHRA, CDR2 YSYEKL. V was pared by 1 base and J by 3 bases, with 13 bases of the junction left unmatched. The CDR3 covers 18 residues. This CDR3 is CASSQAAQGARWGYEQYF. The CDR3 nucleotides are TGCGCCAGCAGCCAAGCAGCACAGGGGGCTAGATGGGGCTACGAGCAGTACTTC.